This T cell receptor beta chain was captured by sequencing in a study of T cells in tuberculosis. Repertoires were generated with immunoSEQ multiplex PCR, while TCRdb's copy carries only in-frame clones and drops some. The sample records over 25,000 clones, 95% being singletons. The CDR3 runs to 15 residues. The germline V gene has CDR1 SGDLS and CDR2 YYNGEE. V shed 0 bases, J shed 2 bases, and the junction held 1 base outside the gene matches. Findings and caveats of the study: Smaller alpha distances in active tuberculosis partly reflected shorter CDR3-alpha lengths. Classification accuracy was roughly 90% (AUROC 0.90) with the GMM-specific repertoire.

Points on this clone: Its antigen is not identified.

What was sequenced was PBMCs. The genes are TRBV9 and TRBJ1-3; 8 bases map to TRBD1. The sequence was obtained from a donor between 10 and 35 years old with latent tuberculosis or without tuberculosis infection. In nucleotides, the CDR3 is TGTGCCAGCAGCGTAGAGACAGGGGCTGGAAACACCATATATTTT. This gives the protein CASSVETGAGNTIYF.